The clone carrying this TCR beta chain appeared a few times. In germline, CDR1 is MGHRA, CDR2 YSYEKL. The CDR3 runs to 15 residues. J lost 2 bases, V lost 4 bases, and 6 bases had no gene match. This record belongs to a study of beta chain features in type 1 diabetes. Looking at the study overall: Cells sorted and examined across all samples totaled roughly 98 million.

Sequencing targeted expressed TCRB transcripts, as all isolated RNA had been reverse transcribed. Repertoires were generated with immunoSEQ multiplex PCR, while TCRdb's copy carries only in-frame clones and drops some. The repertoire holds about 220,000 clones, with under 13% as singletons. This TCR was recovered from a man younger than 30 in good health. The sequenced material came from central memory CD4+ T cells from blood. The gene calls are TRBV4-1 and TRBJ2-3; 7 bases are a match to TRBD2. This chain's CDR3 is CASSLRSGDTDTQYF. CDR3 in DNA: TGCGCCAGCAGCCTAAGAAGCGGGGACACAGATACGCAGTATTTT.